The rows below give T cell receptor beta chains drawn from one sample of a study of human T cells and chemical hapten exposure. One entry per CDR3 protein results from TCRdb running MiXCR on the RACE reads. The data contain 300,000 to 400,000 distinct CDR3 sequences, about 5.1% of them singletons. Specimen: whole blood, collected in connection with sensitization to the hapten diphenylcyclopropenone (DPC). All receptors derive from a woman in her forties or fifties with alopecia areata. Some clones in this sample may be carry-over from other donors' samples. CDR3s include the opening cysteine and the closing phenylalanine or tryptophan. The order of the fields is D gene, V gene, clone size, J gene, CDR3 protein, CDR3 DNA. The D gene is left open where the match is weak. Not every row has a clone size; where given, it reads once, few, many or a size class.

>TRBD2|TRBV5-4|-|TRBJ2-1
CASSLEREGNEQFF
TGTGCCAGCAGCTTGGAACGGGAGGGCAATGAGCAGTTCTTC
>-|TRBV27|few|TRBJ2-1
CASSPSLRRGVSYNEQFF
TGTGCCAGCAGTCCGTCCTTGAGGAGGGGGGTCTCCTACAATGAGCAGTTCTTC
>TRBD1|TRBV28|many|TRBJ1-5
CASSDTGVDQPQHF
TGTGCCAGCAGTGATACAGGGGTGGATCAGCCCCAGCATTTT
>-|TRBV10-3|-|TRBJ2-3
CAISETISLLAGRTDTQYF
TGTGCCATCAGTGAGACCATCTCCTTGCTTGCGGGGAGGACAGATACGCAGTATTTT
>-|TRBV2|many|TRBJ2-5
CASLREAVAETQYF
TGTGCCAGCCTGAGGGAGGCTGTGGCAGAGACCCAGTACTTC
>-|TRBV9|few|TRBJ2-4
CASSVDEYGAIAKNIQYF
TGTGCCAGCAGCGTAGACGAATACGGGGCTATAGCCAAAAACATTCAGTACTTC
>TRBD1|TRBV6-6|-|TRBJ1-1
CASTQDRPNTEAFF
TGTGCCAGCACACAGGACAGGCCGAACACTGAAGCTTTCTTT
>-|TRBV6-6|few|TRBJ2-3
CASRDLLGQRTSTDTQYF
TGTGCCAGCAGAGATCTCCTTGGACAGAGGACTAGCACAGATACGCAGTATTTT
>-|TRBV7-9|many|TRBJ2-7
CASSLERTYEQYF
TGTGCCAGCAGCTTGGAGCGAACCTACGAGCAGTACTTC
>-|TRBV20-1|-|TRBJ2-2
CSVANTGELFF
TGCAGTGTCGCGAACACCGGGGAGCTGTTTTTT
>TRBD1|TRBV10-3|few|TRBJ2-7
CAIRGDRQLSYEQYF
TGTGCCATCAGGGGGGACAGACAACTCTCCTACGAGCAGTACTTC
>-|TRBV18|-|TRBJ2-3
CASPVPGTDTQYF
TGTGCCAGCCCGGTGCCGGGCACAGATACGCAGTATTTT
>-|TRBV20-1|many|TRBJ2-5
CSAPGGGNVETQYF
TGCAGTGCCCCAGGTGGCGGTAATGTAGAGACCCAGTACTTC
>-|TRBV7-2|-|TRBJ2-5
CASSPNGPQETQYF
TGTGCCAGCAGCCCAAACGGGCCGCAAGAGACCCAGTACTTC
>-|TRBV20-1|few|TRBJ1-5
CSATTGNNQPQHF
TGCAGTGCTACTACCGGGAACAATCAGCCCCAGCATTTT
>TRBD1|TRBV30|-|TRBJ1-2
CAWSVAQGAYGYTF
TGTGCCTGGAGTGTCGCACAGGGGGCCTATGGCTACACCTTC
>-|TRBV15|few|TRBJ1-5
CATSIRAGVQPQHF
TGTGCCACCAGCATTAGGGCAGGGGTCCAGCCCCAGCATTTT
>-|TRBV7-2|-|TRBJ1-5
CASSRTVSNQPQHF
TGTGCCAGCAGTCGGACAGTCAGCAATCAGCCCCAGCATTTT
>-|TRBV10-3|few|TRBJ1-1
CAISGLAEAFF
TGTGCCATCAGCGGTCTCGCTGAAGCTTTCTTT
>TRBD2|TRBV12-3/TRBV12-4|-|TRBJ2-7
CASSLSGGRYEQYF
TGTGCCAGCAGTTTATCGGGAGGCAGGTACGAGCAGTACTTC
>-|TRBV6-5|few|TRBJ1-1
CASSRESYTEAFF
TGTGCCAGCAGTCGCGAGAGCTACACTGAAGCTTTCTTT
>-|TRBV28|few|TRBJ2-7
CASSLVVDEQYF
TGTGCCAGCAGTTTGGTGGTGGACGAGCAGTACTTC
>TRBD2|TRBV4-3|many|TRBJ2-1
CASSPRALAGGGGEQFF
TGCGCCAGCAGCCCCCGGGCCCTAGCGGGAGGAGGAGGTGAGCAGTTCTTC
>-|TRBV6-5|few|TRBJ1-2
CASSYTTGYGYTF
TGTGCCAGCAGTTACACGACAGGCTATGGCTACACCTTC